This T cell receptor (beta chain) was recovered during a study of blood T cell repertoires in COVID-19. Some clones are missing from TCRdb's copy, which holds only in-frame ones; the method was immunoSEQ multiplex PCR. The sample yields under 150,000 clones, approximately 80% seen once. The CDR3 loop spans 13 amino acids. Germline V gene lookup returns CDR1 GTSNPN and CDR2 SVGIG (reference sequence). V was cut by 2 bases and J by 0 bases, with 6 bases left in between. The chain uses TRBV30 and TRBJ2-3; unclear D gene. This clonotype was obtained from a woman aged 45-65 years with acute or convalescent COVID-19. Sequencing was done on a sample of peripheral blood. CDR3 loop: CAWSTYSTDTQYF. CDR3 bases: TGTGCCTGGAGTACTTATAGCACAGATACGCAGTATTTT.